This is a list of T cell receptor beta chains from one sample in a study of blood T cell repertoires in COVID-19. Data came from immunoSEQ multiplex PCR; TCRdb stores just in-frame clones and leaves some out. The sample lists under 300,000 clones, around nine tenths occurring once. Sequences were obtained from PBMCs or T cells enriched from blood (not recorded which). These receptors all stem from a woman aged 50 to 60 who had recovered from COVID-19. The CDR3 runs from the conserved cysteine through the conserved F or W. The order of the fields is V gene, J gene, D gene, CDR3 length, clone size, CDR3 protein, CDR3 DNA. The D gene is left open where the match is weak. Clone sizes are given selectively: once, few, many, or a class where the clone is expanded.

v_call: TRBV5-1; j_call: TRBJ1-1; d_call: TRBD1; cdr3_length: 14; clone_size: once; cdr3_aa: CASSWGQVNTEAFF; cdr3_nt: TGCGCCAGCAGCTGGGGACAGGTTAACACTGAAGCTTTCTTT
v_call: TRBV6-5; j_call: TRBJ2-7; d_call: TRBD1; cdr3_length: 15; clone_size: -; cdr3_aa: CASRRAGQGVYEQYF; cdr3_nt: TGTGCCAGCAGAAGAGCGGGACAGGGGGTCTACGAGCAGTACTTC
v_call: TRBV19; j_call: TRBJ2-1; d_call: TRBD1; cdr3_length: 15; clone_size: -; cdr3_aa: CASSIETGAYNEQFF; cdr3_nt: TGTGCCAGTAGTATAGAGACAGGGGCATACAATGAGCAGTTCTTC
v_call: TRBV3-1/TRBV3-2; j_call: TRBJ2-5; d_call: -; cdr3_length: 16; clone_size: -; cdr3_aa: CASSDRQGSYQETQYF; cdr3_nt: TGTGCCAGCAGTGATCGCCAGGGGTCCTACCAAGAGACCCAGTACTTC
v_call: TRBV27; j_call: TRBJ2-2; d_call: -; cdr3_length: 14; clone_size: -; cdr3_aa: CASSISSNTGELFF; cdr3_nt: TGTGCCAGCTCTATTAGCTCGAACACCGGGGAGCTGTTTTTT
v_call: TRBV6-1; j_call: TRBJ2-7; d_call: -; cdr3_length: 11; clone_size: once; cdr3_aa: CASSEEQGGDF; cdr3_nt: TGTGCCAGCAGTGAAGAACAGGGAGGGGACTTC
v_call: TRBV19; j_call: TRBJ1-1; d_call: -; cdr3_length: 12; clone_size: -; cdr3_aa: CASGGGFTEAFF; cdr3_nt: TGTGCCAGCGGGGGGGGGTTCACTGAAGCTTTCTTT
v_call: TRBV3-1/TRBV3-2; j_call: TRBJ2-3; d_call: -; cdr3_length: 17; clone_size: -; cdr3_aa: CASSQGFGGGWADTQYF; cdr3_nt: TGTGCCAGCAGCCAAGGCTTCGGGGGAGGTTGGGCAGATACGCAGTATTTT
v_call: TRBV2; j_call: TRBJ2-6; d_call: -; cdr3_length: 14; clone_size: -; cdr3_aa: CARERFSGANVLTF; cdr3_nt: TGTGCCCGGGAGCGATTCTCTGGGGCCAACGTCCTGACTTTC
v_call: TRBV27; j_call: TRBJ1-4; d_call: -; cdr3_length: 13; clone_size: -; cdr3_aa: CASRGLGNEKLFF; cdr3_nt: TGTGCCAGCAGGGGGCTGGGTAATGAAAAACTGTTTTTT
v_call: TRBV5-1; j_call: TRBJ1-3; d_call: TRBD1; cdr3_length: 17; clone_size: -; cdr3_aa: CASSNAYPTGSRNTIYF; cdr3_nt: TGCGCCAGCAGCAACGCGTACCCGACAGGGTCAAGAAACACCATATATTTT
v_call: TRBV5-4; j_call: TRBJ1-2; d_call: -; cdr3_length: 13; clone_size: -; cdr3_aa: CASTQQGWYGYTF; cdr3_nt: TGTGCCAGCACCCAACAGGGATGGTATGGCTACACCTTC
v_call: TRBV28; j_call: TRBJ1-2; d_call: -; cdr3_length: 16; clone_size: once; cdr3_aa: CASSSLDTSRGYGYTF; cdr3_nt: TGTGCCAGCAGTTCACTAGACACCTCCCGCGGGTATGGCTACACCTTC
v_call: TRBV29-1; j_call: TRBJ2-1; d_call: TRBD1; cdr3_length: 13; clone_size: -; cdr3_aa: CREATGRNNEQFF; cdr3_nt: TGCAGAGAAGCGACAGGGCGGAACAATGAGCAGTTCTTC
v_call: TRBV5-1; j_call: TRBJ2-1; d_call: TRBD2; cdr3_length: 17; clone_size: -; cdr3_aa: CASSWTPSGRASNEQFF; cdr3_nt: TGCGCCAGCAGCTGGACCCCTAGCGGGAGGGCCTCCAATGAGCAGTTCTTC
v_call: TRBV18; j_call: TRBJ2-7; d_call: -; cdr3_length: 12; clone_size: few; cdr3_aa: CASSPSSYEQYF; cdr3_nt: TGTGCCAGCTCACCGAGCTCCTACGAGCAGTACTTC
v_call: TRBV5-1; j_call: TRBJ2-2; d_call: -; cdr3_length: 15; clone_size: -; cdr3_aa: CASSLMSEDTGELFF; cdr3_nt: TGCGCCAGCAGCTTGATGTCAGAGGACACCGGGGAGCTGTTTTTT
v_call: TRBV5-1; j_call: TRBJ2-2; d_call: TRBD1; cdr3_length: 14; clone_size: -; cdr3_aa: CASSLRQGRGELFF; cdr3_nt: TGCGCCAGCAGCTTGCGACAGGGTCGCGGGGAGCTGTTTTTT
v_call: TRBV5-6; j_call: TRBJ1-6; d_call: -; cdr3_length: 14; clone_size: few; cdr3_aa: CASSLDSRNSPLHF; cdr3_nt: TGTGCCAGCAGCTTAGACAGTAGAAATTCACCCCTCCACTTT
v_call: TRBV30; j_call: TRBJ1-1; d_call: -; cdr3_length: 11; clone_size: -; cdr3_aa: CAWSVLLSGQF; cdr3_nt: TGTGCCTGGAGTGTACTCTTGTCTGGGCAGTTT
v_call: TRBV27; j_call: TRBJ1-2; d_call: -; cdr3_length: 15; clone_size: -; cdr3_aa: CASTENRESSYGYTF; cdr3_nt: TGTGCCAGCACGGAGAACAGGGAGAGCTCCTATGGCTACACCTTC
v_call: TRBV5-5; j_call: TRBJ1-2; d_call: -; cdr3_length: 15; clone_size: -; cdr3_aa: CASSQAVSSNYGYTF; cdr3_nt: TGTGCCAGCAGCCAGGCCGTAAGCTCAAACTATGGCTACACCTTC
v_call: TRBV28; j_call: TRBJ1-2; d_call: -; cdr3_length: 12; clone_size: -; cdr3_aa: CASSTGPYGYTF; cdr3_nt: TGTGCCAGCAGTACAGGCCCATATGGCTACACCTTC
v_call: TRBV18; j_call: TRBJ2-1; d_call: TRBD1; cdr3_length: 14; clone_size: -; cdr3_aa: CASSPPDRDHEQFF; cdr3_nt: TGTGCCAGCTCACCACCAGACAGGGACCATGAGCAGTTCTTC
v_call: TRBV15; j_call: TRBJ2-3; d_call: -; cdr3_length: 15; clone_size: -; cdr3_aa: CATSIKTDFTDTQYF; cdr3_nt: TGTGCCACCAGCATAAAGACAGATTTCACAGATACGCAGTATTTT
v_call: TRBV7-9; j_call: TRBJ1-4; d_call: -; cdr3_length: 16; clone_size: -; cdr3_aa: CASSLGPGVTNEKLFF; cdr3_nt: TGTGCCAGCAGCTTGGGCCCGGGAGTGACTAATGAAAAACTGTTTTTT
v_call: TRBV29-1; j_call: TRBJ1-1; d_call: -; cdr3_length: 12; clone_size: -; cdr3_aa: CSVVFRVSEAFF; cdr3_nt: TGCAGCGTTGTTTTCAGGGTTTCGGAAGCTTTCTTT
v_call: TRBV2; j_call: TRBJ2-7; d_call: -; cdr3_length: 11; clone_size: -; cdr3_aa: CASRRDSYQYF; cdr3_nt: TGTGCCAGCAGACGTGACAGTTATCAGTACTTC
v_call: TRBV9; j_call: TRBJ2-1; d_call: -; cdr3_length: 15; clone_size: -; cdr3_aa: CASSVLSGLSNEQFF; cdr3_nt: TGTGCCAGCAGCGTCCTATCAGGACTAAGCAATGAGCAGTTCTTC
v_call: TRBV18; j_call: TRBJ2-2; d_call: TRBD1; cdr3_length: 16; clone_size: -; cdr3_aa: CASSPRQGDTTGELFF; cdr3_nt: TGTGCCAGCTCTCCCCGACAGGGTGACACCACCGGGGAGCTGTTTTTT
v_call: TRBV19; j_call: TRBJ2-3; d_call: TRBD2; cdr3_length: 17; clone_size: once; cdr3_aa: CASSIDSGGVMADTQYF; cdr3_nt: TGTGCCAGTAGTATAGATAGCGGGGGCGTCATGGCAGATACGCAGTATTTT
v_call: TRBV9; j_call: TRBJ2-3; d_call: -; cdr3_length: 15; clone_size: -; cdr3_aa: CASSVGGGEVDTQYF; cdr3_nt: TGTGCCAGCAGCGTAGGTGGAGGGGAGGTAGATACGCAGTATTTT
v_call: TRBV10-3; j_call: TRBJ1-4; d_call: TRBD1; cdr3_length: 14; clone_size: few; cdr3_aa: CAISESTGDEKLFF; cdr3_nt: TGTGCCATCAGTGAGTCGACAGGGGACGAAAAACTGTTTTTT
v_call: TRBV5-5; j_call: TRBJ2-7; d_call: -; cdr3_length: 14; clone_size: -; cdr3_aa: CASSIMTNSYEQYF; cdr3_nt: TGTGCCAGCAGCATTATGACAAACTCCTACGAGCAGTACTTC
v_call: TRBV11-2; j_call: TRBJ2-1; d_call: TRBD2; cdr3_length: 15; clone_size: -; cdr3_aa: CASSSLRGRGNEQFF; cdr3_nt: TGTGCCAGCAGCTCTCTCCGTGGGAGGGGTAATGAGCAGTTCTTC
v_call: TRBV28; j_call: TRBJ2-7; d_call: -; cdr3_length: 12; clone_size: -; cdr3_aa: CASAWTAYEQYF; cdr3_nt: TGTGCCAGCGCATGGACAGCCTACGAGCAGTACTTC
v_call: TRBV6-5; j_call: TRBJ2-7; d_call: TRBD2; cdr3_length: 15; clone_size: -; cdr3_aa: CASSLLAGGSYEQYF; cdr3_nt: TGTGCCAGCAGTTTACTAGCGGGAGGGTCCTACGAGCAGTACTTC
v_call: TRBV24-1; j_call: TRBJ2-2; d_call: -; cdr3_length: 14; clone_size: -; cdr3_aa: CATSDGRRTGELFF; cdr3_nt: TGTGCCACCAGTGATGGAAGGAGGACCGGGGAGCTGTTTTTT
v_call: TRBV27; j_call: TRBJ1-2; d_call: TRBD1; cdr3_length: 16; clone_size: -; cdr3_aa: CASSLNRGRPWDGYTF; cdr3_nt: TGTGCCAGCAGTTTAAACAGGGGGCGTCCTTGGGATGGCTACACCTTC
v_call: TRBV5-8; j_call: TRBJ1-6; d_call: TRBD1; cdr3_length: 13; clone_size: -; cdr3_aa: CASSRGTDSPLHF; cdr3_nt: TGTGCCAGCAGCCGCGGGACAGATTCACCCCTCCACTTT
v_call: TRBV5-1; j_call: TRBJ1-2; d_call: -; cdr3_length: 15; clone_size: -; cdr3_aa: CASSLAGGAGYGYTF; cdr3_nt: TGCGCCAGCAGCTTGGCCGGGGGAGCTGGATATGGCTACACCTTC
v_call: TRBV7-9; j_call: TRBJ2-3; d_call: TRBD2; cdr3_length: 16; clone_size: -; cdr3_aa: CASSLVSGRFPDTQYF; cdr3_nt: TGTGCCAGCAGCTTAGTTAGCGGGAGGTTCCCAGATACGCAGTATTTT
v_call: TRBV23-1; j_call: TRBJ2-7; d_call: -; cdr3_length: 16; clone_size: -; cdr3_aa: CASSPRLGRTTYEQYF; cdr3_nt: TGCGCCAGCAGCCCCCGTTTAGGACGGACTACCTACGAGCAGTACTTC